Below are 14 T cell receptor beta chains sequenced from a single sample in a study of CD8 T cells in ankylosing spondylitis (dated by TCRdb to about 2017). The library was obtained by 5' RACE. The sequencer was an Illumina HiSeq 2500. Clones were called with MiXCR by TCRdb after fastp trimmed the public reads at Q25, and only in-frame beta chains were retained. Rows are unified per CDR3 protein, each entry keeping the most common DNA and genes. The sample includes approximately 520,000 distinct CDR3 sequences, with under 5.5% observed a single time. 3% to 4% of the sample goes to the ten largest clones. Antigen specificity for these receptors is unknown. Beyond this particular receptor, the publication reports: A TCR beta motif made up of several highly homologous amino acid variants appeared to be characteristic of blood from ankylosing spondylitis patients.

Sequencing was carried out using blood, either unsorted or a sorted T cell fraction (not recorded which). The receptors were sampled from a male donor with ankylosing spondylitis.

This clonotype was seen a few times. The chain has TRBV4-3 and TRBJ2-7; D uncertain. V was cut by 1 base and J by 0 bases, with 7 bases left in between. Looked up from germline, CDR1 is LGHNA and CDR2 is YSLEER. CDR3 length: 14 residues. Here the CDR3 reads CASSQGASSYEQYF. DNA for the CDR3: TGCGCCAGCAGCCAAGGAGCTTCCTCCTACGAGCAGTACTTC.

The rearrangement links TRBV5-1 to TRBJ2-2; tentatively, D is TRBD2 (5 bases). This CDR3 has 13 amino acids. Germline V gene lookup returns CDR1 SGHRS and CDR2 YFSETQ. V lost 5 bases and J lost 1, with 6 bases in between. The CDR3 DNA sequence: TGCGCCAGCAGACGGGGGAACACCGGGGAGCTGTTTTTT. Residues: CASRRGNTGELFF.

The chain has TRBV24-1 and TRBJ2-1, with 7 bases lining up with TRBD1. There are 15 residues in the CDR3. J was trimmed by 4 bases and V by 3 bases; bases with no gene match: 5. CDR1 KGHDR and CDR2 SFDVKD come from the germline V gene. The CDR3 region has the DNA TGTGCCACCAGTGATGCCGGGACAGTATACAATGAGCAGTTCTTC. Amino acids: CATSDAGTVYNEQFF.

This sequence joins TRBV7-9 and TRBJ2-5; TRBD2 matches at 9 bases. This CDR3 contains 15 residues. Trimming cost V 5 bases and J 0 bases; bases outside gene matches: 4. Germline V gene sequence: CDR1 SEHNR, CDR2 FQNEAQ (reference sequence). In DNA form, the CDR3 reads TGTGCCAGCAGCCCCAGGACTAGCGACCAAGAGACCCAGTACTTC. Amino acid sequence: CASSPRTSDQETQYF. The whole variable domain, remainder taken from reference TRBV7-9 and TRBJ2-5, is DTGVSQNPRHKITKRGQNVTFRCDPISEHNRLYWYRQTLGQGPEFLTYFQNEAQLEKSRLLSDRFSAERPKGSFSTLEIQRTEQGDSAMYLCASSPRTSDQETQYFGPGTRLLVL.

This clonotype was observed many times. The chain joins TRBV29-1 to TRBJ1-1; the D gene is possibly TRBD1 (5 bases). The CDR3 consists of 15 residues. V was cut by 5 bases and J by 0 bases, with 16 bases left in between. Germline CDR1 and CDR2: SQVTM and ANQGSEA. The CDR3 DNA is TGCAGCGTTCGCGTGCCGGGACTGATGAACACTGAAGCTTTCTTT. Translated: CSVRVPGLMNTEAFF.

This clonotype showed up many times. The rearrangement uses TRBV29-1 and TRBJ2-1; D gene uncertain. CDR1 is SQVTM, CDR2 ANQGSEA, per germline. Trimming removed 4 bases from V and 9 bases from J, with 7 bases in between. This CDR3 is built from 10 residues. The CDR3 DNA reads as TGCAGCGTTGCTTTTAGTGAGCAGTTCTTC. Protein sequence: CSVAFSEQFF.

Many counts were recorded for this clonotype. The chain recombines TRBV28 with TRBJ2-1; D is unresolved. V was clipped by 6 bases and J by 4 bases, with 13 bases between them. The CDR3 spans 14 residues. Per the germline V gene, CDR1 is MDHEN and CDR2 is SYDVKM. CDR3 loop: CASSPFPAYNEQFF. CDR3 coding DNA: TGTGCCAGCAGCCCCTTCCCTGCGTACAATGAGCAGTTCTTC.

This clonotype was detected ten times or more. This sequence joins TRBV25-1 and TRBJ2-2; D may be TRBD1 (6 bases). The V and J ends lost 2 bases and 6 bases respectively, with 13 bases between them. The CDR3 is made up of 15 amino acids. Germline assignment: CDR1 MGHDK and CDR2 SYGVNS. The CDR3 is CASSEPNRAAGELFF. The CDR3 DNA reads TGTGCCAGCAGTGAACCGAACAGGGCGGCCGGGGAGCTGTTTTTT.

This clonotype was recorded at least ten times. The gene calls are TRBV6-2 or TRBV6-3 and TRBJ2-2; TRBD1 matches 10 bases. The CDR3 sequence is 17 residues long. Trimming took 4 bases from V and 3 from J; bases not matched to a gene: 8. Germline V lookup: CDR1 MNHEY, CDR2 SVGEGT. The CDR3 DNA reads TGTGCCAGCAGTTTCCCGGGACAGGGGTGGGACACCGGGGAGCTGTTTTTT. This gives the protein CASSFPGQGWDTGELFF.

This clonotype came up a few times. The chain combines TRBV30 with TRBJ1-1, with a tentative D call TRBD1 (5 bases). V was trimmed by 0 bases and J by 4 bases, leaving 15 bases between them. CDR1 is GTSNPN, CDR2 SVGIG, per germline (reference sequence). The CDR3 extends over 15 amino acids. In DNA, the CDR3 is TGTGCCTGGAGTGTACAGGTATCGGGGAGCACTGAAGCTTTCTTT. Its translation: CAWSVQVSGSTEAFF.

This clonotype was seen ten or more times. This chain uses TRBV20-1 with TRBJ1-1; the D gene is possibly TRBD1 (5 bases). V lost 6 bases, J lost 5 bases, and 13 bases lay in between. The CDR3 length is 12 residues. Germline CDR1 reads DFQATT; CDR2 reads SNEGSKA (reference sequence). CDR3: CSAGDLRTEAFF. In DNA form, the CDR3 reads TGCAGTGCCGGGGACTTGAGGACTGAAGCTTTCTTT.

Details on this clonotype: An end of the junction differs from the germline gene, which may be a read error. The chain couples TRBV24-1 to TRBJ2-7; weak D call: TRBD1 (6 bases). This CDR3 has 15 amino acids. Germline V lookup: CDR1 KGHDR, CDR2 SFDVKD. Written as DNA, the CDR3 is TGTGCCACCAGTGATTCTTCGGGACACTCCTACGAGCAGAACTTC. Its translation is CATSDSSGHSYEQNF.

This clonotype came up many times. The rearrangement joins TRBV6-5 to TRBJ2-7; D may correspond to TRBD1 or TRBD2 (5 bases each). Germline V gives CDR1 MNHEY, CDR2 SVGAGI. The CDR3 sequence is 15 residues long. The V end was cut by 0 bases, the J end by 2 bases, with 11 bases between. The CDR3, as DNA: TGTGCCAGCAGTTACTCTGGGACCAGCGCCTACGAGCAGTACTTC. Its protein product is CASSYSGTSAYEQYF.

This clonotype was observed many times. V usage is TRBV6-6 and J usage is TRBJ2-5; tentatively, D is TRBD1 (6 bases). This CDR3 is 13 amino acids long. The V end lost 5 bases, the J end lost 5 bases, and 12 bases lay between the germline ends. Germline loops: CDR1 MNHNY, CDR2 SVGAGI (reference sequence). The CDR3 loop is CASSNRVGETQYF. In DNA form, the CDR3 reads TGTGCCAGCAGTAACAGGGTGGGGGAGACCCAGTACTTC.